Following are 2 T cell receptor beta chains from one sample sequenced in a study of beta chain features in type 1 diabetes. Overall study results and limits: Moderately but significantly shorter TCRB CDR3s were found in Type 1 diabetes patients in all four CD4+ subsets.

No antigen is known for these receptors. Expressed TCRB transcripts got sequenced, as all isolated RNA was reverse transcribed. The protocol was immunoSEQ multiplex PCR, while the TCRdb copy is restricted to in-frame clones and leaves out a portion. The table shows over 650,000 clones, with around an eighth occurring only once. Source material: naive CD4+ T cells from blood. These receptors were obtained from a man younger than 35 with type 1 diabetes.

This sequence joins TRBV7-9 and TRBJ1-4; 7 nucleotides align to TRBD1. V shed 1 base and J 7 bases; nucleotides not matched to a gene: 0. This CDR3 region has 13 residues. Germline V gives CDR1 SEHNR, CDR2 FQNEAQ (reference sequence). The chain's CDR3 is CASSLGDSEKLFF. In DNA, the CDR3 is TGTGCCAGCAGCTTAGGGGACAGTGAAAAACTGTTTTTT.

The chain carries TRBV9 and TRBJ2-5, with TRBD2 matching over 7 bases. V lost 0 bases, J lost 0 bases, and 2 bases stayed unmatched. The CDR3 is 15 residues long. Germline V gene data show CDR1 as SGDLS and CDR2 as YYNGEE. CDR3 DNA sequence: TGTGCCAGCAGCGTAGAAGCGGGAAACCAAGAGACCCAGTACTTC. Its protein product is CASSVEAGNQETQYF.